The clone carrying this T cell receptor (beta chain) came up a few times. This sample was included in a study of human T cells and chemical hapten exposure. TCRdb analysed the RACE reads with MiXCR anew, one entry per CDR3 protein. The sample has some 300,000 distinct CDR3 sequences; around 5% are singletons. Time point here: pre-sensitization, week 0. Treatment indicated: therapeutic diphenylcyclopropenone sensitization with weekly scalp DPC. The CDR3 is 13 residues long. V was cut by 5 bases and J by 6 bases, with 13 bases left in between. The germline gives CDR1 SGHAT, CDR2 FQNNGV. The rearrangement uses TRBV11-2 and TRBJ2-5, with D possibly matching TRBD2 (6 bases). This sample comprised whole blood, obtained in connection with sensitization to the hapten diphenylcyclopropenone (DPC). This TCR was recovered from a woman under 30 with alopecia areata. Some clones in this sample may be carry-over from other donors' samples. CDR3 nucleotides: TGTGCCAGCAGCCCAGGCCGGGAGAAGACCCAGTACTTC. This gives the protein CASSPGREKTQYF. Full variable domain (remainder filled in from reference TRBV11-2 and TRBJ2-5): EAGVAQSPRYKIIEKRQSVAFWCNPISGHATLYWYQQILGQGPKLLIQFQNNGVVDDSQLPKDRFSAERLKGVDSTLKIQPAKLEDSAVYLCASSPGREKTQYFGPGTRLLVL.